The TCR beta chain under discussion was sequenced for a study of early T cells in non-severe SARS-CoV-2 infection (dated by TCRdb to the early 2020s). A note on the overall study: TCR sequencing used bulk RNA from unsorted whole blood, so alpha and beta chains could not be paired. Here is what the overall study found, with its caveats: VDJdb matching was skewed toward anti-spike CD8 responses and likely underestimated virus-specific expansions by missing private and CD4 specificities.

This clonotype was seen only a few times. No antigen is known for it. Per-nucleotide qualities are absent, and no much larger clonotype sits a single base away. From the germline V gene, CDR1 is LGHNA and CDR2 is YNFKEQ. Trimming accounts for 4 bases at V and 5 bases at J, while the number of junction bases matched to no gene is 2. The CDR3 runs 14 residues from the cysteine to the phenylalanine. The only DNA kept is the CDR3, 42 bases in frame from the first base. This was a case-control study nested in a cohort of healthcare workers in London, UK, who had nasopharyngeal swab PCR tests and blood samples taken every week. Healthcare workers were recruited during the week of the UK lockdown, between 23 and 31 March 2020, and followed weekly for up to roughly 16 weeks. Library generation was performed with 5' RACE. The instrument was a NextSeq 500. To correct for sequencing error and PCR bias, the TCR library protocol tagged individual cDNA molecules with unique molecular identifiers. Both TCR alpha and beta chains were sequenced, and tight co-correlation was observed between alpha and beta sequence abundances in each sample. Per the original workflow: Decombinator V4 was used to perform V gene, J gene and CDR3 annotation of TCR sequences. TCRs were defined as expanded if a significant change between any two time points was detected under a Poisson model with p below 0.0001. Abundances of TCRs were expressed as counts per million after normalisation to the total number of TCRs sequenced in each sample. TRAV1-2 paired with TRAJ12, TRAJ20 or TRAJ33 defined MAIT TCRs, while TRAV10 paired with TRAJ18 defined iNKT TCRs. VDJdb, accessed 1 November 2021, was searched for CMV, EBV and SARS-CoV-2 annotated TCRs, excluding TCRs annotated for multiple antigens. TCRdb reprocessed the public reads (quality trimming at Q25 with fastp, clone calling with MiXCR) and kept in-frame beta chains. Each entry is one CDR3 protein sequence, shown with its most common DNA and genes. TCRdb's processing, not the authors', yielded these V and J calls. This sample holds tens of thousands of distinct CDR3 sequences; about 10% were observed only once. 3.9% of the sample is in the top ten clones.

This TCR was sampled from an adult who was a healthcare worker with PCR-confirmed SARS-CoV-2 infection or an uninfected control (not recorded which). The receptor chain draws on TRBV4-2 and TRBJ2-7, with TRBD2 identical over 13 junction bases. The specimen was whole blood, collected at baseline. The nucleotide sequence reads TGTGCCAGCAGCCGCGGACTAGCGGGAGACGAGCAGTACTTC. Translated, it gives CASSRGLAGDEQYF.